Listed below are T cell receptor beta chains from one sample, sequenced in a study of radiotherapy plus CTLA-4 blockade in lung cancer. Only in-frame clones appear in the TCRdb table, and some are missing; sequencing was by immunoSEQ multiplex PCR. The repertoire holds around 70,000 clones, with around 90% as singletons. Source: peripheral blood, taken from a patient treated with radiotherapy plus ipilimumab. The receptors here all came from a human donor with non-small cell lung cancer that progressed on radiotherapy plus ipilimumab. CDR3s include the opening cysteine and the closing phenylalanine or tryptophan. The order of the fields is V gene, D gene, J gene, clone size, CDR3 protein, CDR3 DNA. D genes are given only for firm matches. Expanded clones get a size class; other rows say once, few or many, or leave the size out.

TRBV15	.	TRBJ2-4	.	CATSRENRDFDIQYF	TGTGCCACCAGCAGAGAGAACAGGGACTTCGACATTCAGTACTTC
TRBV5-1	.	TRBJ2-2	.	CASSRDGYGELFF	TGCGCCAGCAGCCGGGACGGTTACGGGGAGCTGTTTTTT
TRBV5-6	.	TRBJ1-5	once	CASSLLRGNQPQHF	TGTGCCAGCAGCTTATTGAGGGGTAATCAGCCCCAGCATTTT
TRBV6-4	TRBD2	TRBJ2-1	few	CASSVSGSQSYNEQFF	TGTGCCAGCAGTGTGAGCGGGAGTCAATCCTACAATGAGCAGTTCTTC
TRBV30	.	TRBJ2-3	.	CAWSLVLPTDTQYF	TGTGCCTGGAGTTTGGTTCTTCCCACAGATACGCAGTATTTT
TRBV7-6	TRBD2	TRBJ2-5	.	CASSLGTSEETQYF	TGTGCCAGCAGCTTGGGGACTAGCGAAGAGACCCAGTACTTC
TRBV9	TRBD2	TRBJ2-5	.	CASSYRLAGVGETQYF	TGTGCCAGCAGCTACAGACTAGCGGGAGTAGGAGAGACCCAGTACTTC
TRBV5-6	.	TRBJ2-2	once	CASSLRLSRPNTGELFF	TGTGCCAGCAGCTTGAGGCTTTCTAGACCGAACACCGGGGAGCTGTTTTTT
TRBV11-2	TRBD1	TRBJ1-4	.	CASEKTGTKWTNEKLFF	TGTGCCAGCGAAAAGACAGGGACCAAGTGGACTAATGAAAAACTGTTTTTT
TRBV5-1	TRBD1	TRBJ2-5	.	CASSLGTGVYEQYF	TGCGCCAGCAGCTTAGGGACAGGGGTTTATGAGCAGTACTTC
TRBV27	.	TRBJ1-5	.	CASGFNQPQHF	TGTGCCAGCGGGTTCAATCAGCCCCAGCATTTT
TRBV12-5	.	TRBJ2-3	.	CASGLEYRPDTQYF	TGTGCTAGTGGTTTGGAGTATAGGCCAGATACGCAGTATTTT
TRBV6-1	.	TRBJ2-5	.	CASSDVGVSETQYF	TGTGCCAGCAGTGATGTGGGGGTTTCAGAGACCCAGTACTTC
TRBV7-9	.	TRBJ2-2	.	CASSLFGTNTGELFF	TGTGCCAGCAGCTTATTCGGCACCAACACCGGGGAGCTGTTTTTT
TRBV30	.	TRBJ2-3	.	CAWSFSGTDTQYF	TGTGCCTGGAGTTTTAGCGGCACAGATACGCAGTATTTT
TRBV27	TRBD1	TRBJ2-3	.	CASSPGQGADTQYF	TGTGCCAGCAGTCCCGGACAGGGCGCAGATACGCAGTATTTT
TRBV4-1	TRBD1	TRBJ2-5	.	CASSLTGTDEETQYF	TGCGCCAGCAGCCTTACCGGGACAGATGAAGAGACCCAGTACTTC
TRBV5-1	TRBD1	TRBJ2-7	.	CASRSGQGSYEQYF	TGCGCCAGCAGATCGGGACAGGGGTCCTACGAGCAGTACTTC
TRBV9	.	TRBJ1-2	.	CASSVAGGLDGYTF	TGTGCCAGCAGCGTAGCTGGGGGGCTGGATGGCTACACCTTC
TRBV15	TRBD2	TRBJ2-7	.	CATSGGGLLSYEQYF	TGTGCCACCAGCGGGGGGGGTTTGCTTTCCTACGAGCAGTACTTC
TRBV11-2	.	TRBJ1-1	.	CASSLSQRGKAFF	TGTGCCAGCAGCTTATCTCAGAGAGGGAAGGCTTTCTTT
TRBV5-1	TRBD1	TRBJ1-1	.	CASSPGQGYTEAFF	TGCGCCAGCAGCCCCGGACAGGGGTACACTGAAGCTTTCTTT
TRBV5-4	TRBD2	TRBJ2-5	.	CASSLMNSRGRGQETQYF	TGTGCCAGCAGCTTGATGAATTCCCGCGGGAGGGGACAAGAGACCCAGTACTTC
TRBV7-3	.	TRBJ2-2	.	CASSPGAGVNTGELFF	TGTGCCAGCAGCCCTGGTGCAGGGGTGAACACCGGGGAGCTGTTTTTT
TRBV5-4	.	TRBJ2-4	few	CASSLVGTDIQYF	TGTGCCAGCAGCTTGGTGGGAACTGACATTCAGTACTTC
TRBV27	.	TRBJ2-2	.	CASSLWQTGELFF	TGTGCCAGCAGTTTATGGCAAACCGGGGAGCTGTTTTTT
TRBV25-1	.	TRBJ1-5	.	CASSEAGGANQPQHF	TGTGCCAGCAGTGAAGCGGGGGGTGCCAATCAGCCCCAGCATTTT
TRBV4-1	.	TRBJ1-1	once	CASSQGQAYTEAFF	TGCGCCAGCAGCCAAGGACAGGCTTACACTGAAGCTTTCTTT
TRBV19	.	TRBJ2-3	.	CASSIRLDTQYF	TGTGCCAGTAGTATTCGCCTAGATACGCAGTATTTT
TRBV6-6	TRBD2	TRBJ2-7	.	CASRRTGELAGLEQYF	TGTGCCAGCAGGCGAACGGGGGAACTAGCGGGACTTGAGCAGTACTTC
TRBV5-1	.	TRBJ2-1	.	CASSPDGIAVNEQFF	TGCGCCAGCAGCCCGGACGGTATAGCCGTTAATGAGCAGTTCTTC
TRBV4-2	.	TRBJ1-2	.	CASSQELRGANYGYTF	TGTGCCAGCAGCCAAGAGCTTAGAGGGGCGAACTATGGCTACACCTTC
TRBV5-1	TRBD2	TRBJ2-1	.	CASSLTSGKSYNEQFF	TGCGCCAGCAGCTTGACTAGCGGGAAGTCCTACAATGAGCAGTTCTTC
TRBV7-3	.	TRBJ2-7	.	CASSQTRGGEQYF	TGTGCCAGCAGCCAAACTAGGGGGGGCGAGCAGTACTTC
TRBV29-1	.	TRBJ2-7	.	CSVVPGLSYEQYF	TGCAGCGTTGTTCCGGGGCTCTCCTACGAGCAGTACTTC
TRBV5-1	.	TRBJ1-3	.	CASSLTPLSGNTIYF	TGCGCCAGCAGCTTGACCCCGTTATCTGGAAACACCATATATTTT
TRBV9	.	TRBJ2-1	.	CASSPRSSYNEQFF	TGTGCCAGCAGCCCCAGGAGCTCCTACAATGAGCAGTTCTTC
TRBV5-8	TRBD1	TRBJ1-3	.	CARKTGWNTIYF	TGTGCCAGAAAGACAGGGTGGAACACCATATATTTT
TRBV5-4	.	TRBJ2-1	few	CASSWGPEQFF	TGTGCCAGCAGCTGGGGACCTGAGCAGTTCTTC
TRBV10-3	.	TRBJ2-3	.	CASNGGFSTDTQYF	TGTGCCAGCAACGGTGGCTTTAGCACAGATACGCAGTATTTT
TRBV14	.	TRBJ2-1	.	CASSQFNEQFF	TGTGCCAGCAGCCAATTCAATGAGCAGTTCTTC
TRBV21-1	.	TRBJ2-7	once	CASSKGEDYEQYF	TGTGCCAGCAGCAAAGGGGAAGACTACGAGCAGTACTTC
TRBV7-6	TRBD2	TRBJ2-5	.	CASSLGASGRGSRETQYF	TGTGCCAGCAGCTTAGGGGCTAGCGGGAGAGGTAGTAGGGAGACCCAGTACTTC
TRBV21-1	.	TRBJ1-3	.	CASSKQKNSGNTIYF	TGTGCCAGCAGCAAACAGAAAAACTCTGGAAACACCATATATTTT
TRBV19	.	TRBJ1-5	.	CASSIMGGDQPQHF	TGTGCCAGTAGTATTATGGGGGGCGATCAGCCCCAGCATTTT
TRBV30	TRBD1	TRBJ1-2	.	CATQTGGNGYTF	TGTGCCACCCAAACAGGGGGCAATGGCTACACCTTC
TRBV30	.	TRBJ1-1	.	CAGTGLGTEAFF	TGTGCCGGGACCGGTTTAGGCACTGAAGCTTTCTTT
TRBV2	.	TRBJ2-3	.	CASGGSTDTQYF	TGTGCCAGCGGGGGGAGCACAGATACGCAGTATTTT
TRBV2	TRBD2	TRBJ2-7	.	CASRPLTGGGEQYF	TGTGCCAGCAGACCTCTAACGGGAGGGGGTGAGCAGTACTTC
TRBV2	.	TRBJ2-7	.	CASSYPQSREQYF	TGTGCCAGCAGTTATCCCCAATCTCGCGAGCAGTACTTC
TRBV5-1	TRBD1	TRBJ1-1	.	CASSLGGQGGTEAFF	TGCGCCAGCAGCTTGGGTGGACAGGGGGGCACTGAAGCTTTCTTT
TRBV2	TRBD2	TRBJ2-3	few	CASLAGDADTQYF	TGTGCCAGTCTAGCGGGAGATGCAGATACGCAGTATTTT
TRBV4-1	.	TRBJ1-3	.	CASSPGPRGNTIYF	TGCGCCAGCAGCCCGGGGCCGCGGGGAAACACCATATATTTT
TRBV5-8	TRBD2	TRBJ2-7	.	CASSLGGLAGGNSYEQYF	TGTGCCAGCAGCTTGGGGGGACTAGCGGGAGGAAACTCCTACGAGCAGTACTTC
TRBV6-1	.	TRBJ1-5	.	CASSDIGGGGYQPQHF	TGTGCCAGCAGTGACATCGGCGGGGGAGGGTATCAGCCCCAGCATTTT
TRBV28	.	TRBJ1-1	.	CASRLRGVRTEAFF	TGTGCCAGCAGACTTAGGGGTGTAAGAACTGAAGCTTTCTTT